Listed below are T cell receptor beta chains from one sample, sequenced in a study of blood T cell repertoires in COVID-19. Data came from immunoSEQ multiplex PCR; TCRdb stores just in-frame clones and leaves some out. The sample yields some 74,000 clones, 80% to 90% seen once. Sequenced: peripheral blood. Every receptor here comes from a man aged 50 to 60 with active COVID-19. Both conserved end residues are part of each CDR3. The D gene is left open where the match is weak. Rows give clone size only sometimes, using once, few, many, or a class for an expanded clone.

abundance	d_gene	v_gene	j_gene	CDR3aa	CDR3nt
-	TRBD2	TRBV24-1	TRBJ2-2	CATSDKREGPSGELFF	TGTGCCACCAGTGACAAGCGGGAGGGGCCGTCGGGGGAGCTGTTTTTT
-	-	TRBV5-1	TRBJ1-5	CASSLAGGNQPQHF	TGCGCCAGCAGCTTGGCGGGGGGGAATCAGCCCCAGCATTTT
-	TRBD2	TRBV6-2/TRBV6-3	TRBJ2-1	CASSPRLAGAYEQFF	TGTGCCAGCAGTCCCCGACTAGCGGGAGCCTATGAGCAGTTCTTC
once	TRBD1	TRBV28	TRBJ2-7	CASSLRGFRDRDYEQYF	TGTGCCAGCAGTTTAAGAGGTTTCCGGGACAGAGACTACGAGCAGTACTTC
-	TRBD2	TRBV28	TRBJ2-2	CASRLAGGNTGELFF	TGTGCCAGCCGACTAGCGGGAGGGAACACCGGGGAGCTGTTTTTT
-	-	TRBV28	TRBJ1-5	CASSLQNQPQHF	TGTGCCAGCAGTTTACAAAATCAGCCCCAGCATTTT
-	TRBD1	TRBV7-6	TRBJ2-1	CASSLGGTGGNEQFF	TGTGCCAGCAGCTTAGGAGGGACAGGGGGCAATGAGCAGTTCTTC
-	-	TRBV14	TRBJ1-2	CASSQSPNGFDGYTF	TGTGCCAGCAGCCAAAGCCCTAATGGTTTTGATGGCTACACCTTC
-	-	TRBV27	TRBJ1-4	CASSPSATNEKLFF	TGTGCCAGCAGTCCCTCAGCAACTAATGAAAAACTGTTTTTT
-	-	TRBV27	TRBJ2-1	CASSLTLAHNEQFF	TGTGCCAGCAGTTTAACCCTAGCCCACAATGAGCAGTTCTTC
-	-	TRBV30	TRBJ1-2	CAWSVQALGYTF	TGTGCCTGGAGTGTACAGGCGCTTGGCTACACCTTC
once	TRBD2	TRBV18	TRBJ2-2	CASSPLAGGEAGELFF	TGTGCCAGCTCACCATTAGCGGGAGGTGAAGCCGGGGAGCTGTTTTTT
once	-	TRBV7-3	TRBJ2-1	CASNLDSTRGRDEQFF	TGTGCCAGCAACCTAGATTCAACTCGGGGTCGCGATGAGCAGTTCTTC
-	TRBD2	TRBV7-6	TRBJ2-5	CASSLNSGGNQYQETQYF	TGTGCCAGCAGCTTAAATAGCGGGGGGAATCAGTACCAAGAGACCCAGTACTTC
few	TRBD1	TRBV5-4	TRBJ1-6	CASSSGQGASWNSPLHF	TGTGCCAGCAGCTCTGGACAGGGGGCTTCATGGAATTCACCCCTCCACTTT
-	TRBD2	TRBV5-6	TRBJ2-7	CASTDGGVGHHEQYF	TGTGCCAGCACCGACGGGGGGGTCGGGCATCACGAGCAGTACTTC
-	-	TRBV10-3	TRBJ2-7	CAISENGYEQYF	TGTGCCATCAGTGAAAACGGCTACGAGCAGTACTTC
-	-	TRBV6-2/TRBV6-3	TRBJ1-5	CASSYSATQPQHF	TGTGCCAGCAGTTACTCGGCAACTCAGCCCCAGCATTTT
once	TRBD1	TRBV7-2	TRBJ2-2	CASSLAGQGADGELFF	TGTGCCAGCAGCTTAGCGGGACAGGGGGCGGACGGGGAGCTGTTTTTT
medium-sized	-	TRBV6-1	TRBJ2-2	CASSEQVFGELFF	TGTGCCAGCAGTGAACAGGTGTTCGGGGAGCTGTTTTTT
once	TRBD1	TRBV19	TRBJ1-5	CASNLRDSNQPQHF	TGTGCCAGTAACCTCCGGGACAGTAATCAGCCCCAGCATTTT
few	-	TRBV27	TRBJ1-1	CASSLRVYSTEAFF	TGTGCCAGCAGTCTCAGGGTTTATAGCACTGAAGCTTTCTTT
-	TRBD2	TRBV19	TRBJ2-1	CASSLAGGGESEQFF	TGTGCCAGTTCCCTAGCGGGAGGGGGGGAGAGTGAGCAGTTCTTC
-	-	TRBV5-1	TRBJ1-1	CASSPEGGWNTEAFF	TGCGCCAGCAGCCCGGAGGGGGGGTGGAACACTGAAGCTTTCTTT
-	-	TRBV19	TRBJ2-7	CASSIFLGHNYEQYF	TGTGCCAGTAGTATTTTTTTAGGACACAACTACGAGCAGTACTTC
-	-	TRBV9	TRBJ1-4	CASSVGGATNEKLFF	TGTGCCAGCAGCGTCGGCGGAGCAACTAATGAAAAACTGTTTTTT
-	-	TRBV5-1	TRBJ2-1	CASSLGGSPPSYNEQFF	TGCGCCAGCAGCTTGGGAGGGAGTCCGCCCTCCTACAATGAGCAGTTCTTC
-	TRBD2	TRBV19	TRBJ2-5	CASGSGGQETQYF	TGTGCCAGTGGTAGCGGGGGACAAGAGACCCAGTACTTC
-	-	TRBV6-6	TRBJ2-7	CASSRDIGVYEQYF	TGTGCCAGCAGTCGAGACATCGGGGTCTACGAGCAGTACTTC